A selection of T cell receptor beta chains follows, all from one sample in a study of OX40 agonist ivuxolimab in advanced cancers. Data came from immunoSEQ multiplex PCR; TCRdb stores just in-frame clones and leaves some out. The repertoire holds roughly 100,000 clones, about 92% seen once, with 3.4% in the top ten. The sequenced sample was CD4+ or CD8+ T cells sorted from blood, obtained in a trial of the OX40 agonist ivuxolimab. The receptors originated from an adult with an advanced solid tumor such as melanoma, head and neck, liver or kidney cancer. CDR3s include the opening cysteine and the closing phenylalanine or tryptophan. The D gene is left open where the match is weak. Where a row states a size, it is once, few, many or the class of an expanded clone; other rows omit it.

V gene,D gene,clone size,J gene,CDR3 DNA,CDR3 protein
TRBV27,.,.,TRBJ2-7,TGTGCCAGCAGTTTTGACGGCGAGCAGTACTTC,CASSFDGEQYF
TRBV27,.,once,TRBJ1-2,TGTGCCAGCAGGAGGGGGGTAGATGGCTACACCTTC,CASRRGVDGYTF
TRBV7-8,TRBD1,.,TRBJ2-5,TGTGCCAGCAGCTTAGAATGGGGACAGTTTGAGACCCAGTACTTC,CASSLEWGQFETQYF
TRBV2,TRBD1,.,TRBJ2-7,TGTGCCAGCACCTTCCCGGGACAGCTTTCCTACGAGCAGTACTTC,CASTFPGQLSYEQYF
TRBV10-2,.,.,TRBJ1-1,TGCGCCAGCAGTGGGGTTGTCGTTACAATGAACACTGAAGCTTTCTTT,CASSGVVVTMNTEAFF
TRBV12-5,.,.,TRBJ2-1,TGTGCTAGTGGCCAGGGTTTGGATGAGCAGTTCTTC,CASGQGLDEQFF
TRBV30,.,once,TRBJ2-5,TGTGCCTGGAGTGATCTTCAAGAGACCCAGTACTTC,CAWSDLQETQYF
TRBV5-6,.,.,TRBJ2-1,TGTGCCAGCAGCTCCTACAATGAGCAGTTCTTC,CASSSYNEQFF
TRBV28,.,.,TRBJ2-5,TGTGCCAGCAGGCAAGGACAGACTCCGTACCAAGAGACCCAGTACTTC,CASRQGQTPYQETQYF
TRBV5-1,.,.,TRBJ2-7,TGCGCCAGCAGCTTGGGACTACCCTACGAGCAGTACTTC,CASSLGLPYEQYF
TRBV11-2,TRBD1,.,TRBJ2-7,TGTGCCAGCAGCTTAGGTGGGACAGGGGTCAACGAGCAGTACTTC,CASSLGGTGVNEQYF
TRBV27,TRBD2,few,TRBJ2-7,TGTGCCAGCAGTTTCGGACTAGGCTACGAGCAGTACTTC,CASSFGLGYEQYF
TRBV2,.,.,TRBJ1-2,TGTGCCAGCAGTGAAAACGTCGGACACAATAACTATGGCTACACCTTC,CASSENVGHNNYGYTF
TRBV30,TRBD2,once,TRBJ2-5,TGTGCCTGGAGCGAAGCAGCGGGGGTTCAAGAGACCCAGTACTTC,CAWSEAAGVQETQYF
TRBV27,TRBD1,.,TRBJ2-7,TGTGCCAGCAGTTCCGGACAGGGTCAGAACGAGCAGTACTTC,CASSSGQGQNEQYF
TRBV15,.,.,TRBJ2-7,TGTGCCACCAGCAGAGATTTCGGGGGCTTGGGTTTCCACGAGCAGTACTTC,CATSRDFGGLGFHEQYF
TRBV7-6,TRBD2,.,TRBJ2-7,TGTGCCAGCAGCTCTACGGGCACTAGCGGGAGGGGACATATTAAGCAGTACTTC,CASSSTGTSGRGHIKQYF
TRBV27,.,.,TRBJ2-7,TGTGCCAGCAGTTTAGCGGCGAGCTCCTACGAGCAGTACTTC,CASSLAASSYEQYF
TRBV7-6,.,.,TRBJ1-6,TGTGCCAGCAGCTTTAGCTCCTATAATTCACCCCTCCACTTT,CASSFSSYNSPLHF
TRBV18,.,.,TRBJ2-7,TGTGCCAGCTCACCTCGCCCGGCAGGGGAGGGTTCCTACGAGCAGTACTTC,CASSPRPAGEGSYEQYF
TRBV5-1,.,.,TRBJ2-5,TGCGCCAGCAGCTTCCTCCAGGGGGGCCAAGAGACCCAGTACTTC,CASSFLQGGQETQYF
TRBV7-6,.,.,TRBJ1-5,TGTGCCAGCAGCTTATTTAAGGGTAGGGATCAGCCCCAGCATTTT,CASSLFKGRDQPQHF
TRBV7-8,TRBD2,.,TRBJ2-3,TGTGCCAGCAGCCCGTGGTTACTAGCGGCAGATACGCAGTATTTT,CASSPWLLAADTQYF
TRBV27,.,.,TRBJ2-5,TGTGCCAGCAGTCAAAACATGGGGGAGACCCAGTACTTC,CASSQNMGETQYF
TRBV6-6,TRBD1,once,TRBJ2-7,TGTGCCAGCAGTTACTCCGGGACAGGTCGGGAAGAGCAGTACTTC,CASSYSGTGREEQYF
TRBV30,TRBD2,.,TRBJ2-3,TGTGCCTGGAGTACGGGGGGAGGCACAGATACGCAGTATTTT,CAWSTGGGTDTQYF
TRBV7-1,TRBD2,.,TRBJ2-2,TGTGCCAGCAGCTTAGTAAAGGGACTAGCAGTTTACGGGGAGCTGTTTTTT,CASSLVKGLAVYGELFF
TRBV5-1,.,.,TRBJ1-5,TGCGCCAGCAGCATAAGCATTAAGTCATCAAGGGCCCCAGCATTT,CASSISIKSSRAPAF
TRBV27,TRBD2,.,TRBJ2-1,TGTGCCAGCAGCCTGACTAGCGGGGGGTACAATGAGCAGTTCTTC,CASSLTSGGYNEQFF
TRBV9,.,.,TRBJ1-6,TGTGCCAGCAGCCGGAGCGCTGTCAATTCACCCCTCCACTTT,CASSRSAVNSPLHF
TRBV2,.,.,TRBJ2-2,TGTGCCAGCAGGGAGGGGACCGCAGGGGTCGGGGAGCTGTTTTTT,CASREGTAGVGELFF
TRBV30,.,.,TRBJ2-7,TGTGCCTGGAGCCCCCCGGGACCGGACGAGCAGTACTTC,CAWSPPGPDEQYF
TRBV6-5,.,.,TRBJ2-5,TGTGCCAGCAGCTTCGAGGGGGAGACCCAGTACTTC,CASSFEGETQYF
TRBV7-9,TRBD2,few,TRBJ2-1,TGTGCCAGCAGCTCAAAAATTACCGGGACTAGCGGCAATGAGCAGTTCTTC,CASSSKITGTSGNEQFF
TRBV6-5,.,.,TRBJ1-1,TGTGCCAGCAGTTTTCTGGGCACTGAAGCTTTCTTT,CASSFLGTEAFF